These 11 T cell receptor beta chains share one sample of origin, sequenced in a study of OX40 agonist ivuxolimab in advanced cancers. Library creation used the immunoSEQ multiplex PCR assay. This immuneACCESS table, as held by TCRdb, lists in-frame sequences with V and J called but not all clones. Of the missing ones, under half trace to an unresolved V gene in checked studies; the others have no known cause. The sample records 70,000 to 95,000 clones, about 90% of which are singletons. The ten top clones hold about 0.78% of the sample. This sample comprised CD4+ or CD8+ T cells sorted from blood, obtained in a trial of the OX40 agonist ivuxolimab. The receptors were sampled from an adult with an advanced solid tumor such as melanoma, head and neck, liver or kidney cancer.

The V and J genes are TRBV10-3 and TRBJ1-5, with no clear D. CDR3 length: 11 amino acids. Germline values: CDR1 ENHRY, CDR2 SYGVKD. The V gene lost 0 bases and the J gene lost 10 bases, with 4 bases spanning the gap. The CDR3 is CAISESGPQHF. CDR3 coding DNA: TGTGCCATCAGTGAGTCAGGTCCCCAGCATTTT.

This rearrangement joins TRBV5-6 to TRBJ1-1; a possible D gene is TRBD1 (6 bases). V lost 0 bases and J lost 10, with 13 bases in between. CDR3 size: 13 residues. CDR1 SGHDT and CDR2 YYEEEE come from the germline V gene. The CDR3 spells CASSLGTVVRAFF. In DNA, the CDR3 is TGTGCCAGCAGCTTGGGGACAGTGGTGAGAGCTTTCTTT.

The chain has TRBV6-6 and TRBJ1-3, with 9 nucleotides matching TRBD1. Germline CDR1 is MNHNY and CDR2 is SVGAGI (reference sequence). After removal of 6 bases from V and 3 bases from J, the junction contained 3 bases not matched to a gene. The CDR3 sequence is 14 residues long. Here the CDR3 reads CASSQGQGGNTIYF. The DNA of the CDR3 is TGTGCCAGCAGCCAGGGACAGGGTGGAAACACCATATATTTT.

V and J are TRBV19 and TRBJ2-1; the match to TRBD2 covers 10 bases. The CDR3 runs to 18 residues. Germline lookup yields CDR1 LNHDA and CDR2 SQIVND (reference sequence). The trim removed 7 bases at V and 1 base at J, leaving 13 bases unmatched. CDR3 region: CASTQSGRAWGSYNEQFF. The CDR3 DNA reads TGTGCCAGTACTCAAAGCGGGAGGGCCTGGGGATCCTACAATGAGCAGTTCTTC.

V usage is TRBV5-1 and J usage is TRBJ1-1; D ambiguous. There are 15 residues in the CDR3. CDR1 is SGHRS and CDR2 is YFSETQ in the germline V gene. V was pared by 0 bases and J by 1 base, with 10 bases between. DNA for the CDR3: TGCGCCAGCAGCTTGGAGGGAAGAGGGAACACTGAAGCTTTCTTT. It yields the protein CASSLEGRGNTEAFF.

The V gene is TRBV19, the J gene TRBJ2-7, with D possibly TRBD2 on 6 matching bases. CDR1 is LNHDA, CDR2 SQIVND, per germline (reference sequence). This CDR3 contains 14 residues. The germline V and J ends were trimmed by 3 bases and 3 bases, with 12 bases remaining between them. CDR3 bases: TGTGCCAGTAGTATGGGGGGAGGACGCTACGAGCAGTACTTC. Translated: CASSMGGGRYEQYF.

The chain employs TRBV28 and TRBJ2-5, with D unclear. This CDR3 spans 10 amino acids. Germline V gene lookup returns CDR1 MDHEN and CDR2 SYDVKM. V lost 6 bases and J lost 5, with 4 bases in between. The CDR3 loop reads CASRRETQYF. The CDR3 DNA is TGTGCCAGCAGAAGGGAGACCCAGTACTTC.

The V call is TRBV6-6, the J call TRBJ2-7; D gene unclear. The germline V gene encodes CDR1 MNHNY and CDR2 SVGAGI (reference sequence). The germline V and J ends were trimmed by 2 bases and 5 bases, with 7 bases remaining between them. The CDR3 has 12 amino acids. CDR3 amino acids: CASSYGQNEQYF. As DNA, the CDR3 is TGTGCCAGCAGTTACGGGCAGAACGAGCAGTACTTC.

The chain uses TRBV6-6 and TRBJ2-5; TRBD1 is a possible D gene (5 bases). CDR3 length equals 15 residues. Trimming shortened V by 0 bases and J by 2 bases, and 10 bases separated the two germline ends. Germline-derived CDR1 and CDR2 are MNHNY and SVGAGI (reference sequence). CDR3 region: CASSYSIPGQETQYF. CDR3 DNA: TGTGCCAGCAGTTACTCGATCCCAGGGCAAGAGACCCAGTACTTC.

V usage is TRBV28 and J usage is TRBJ2-5; D is undetermined. V was cut by 6 bases and J by 3 bases, with 8 bases left in between. The CDR3 sequence is 12 residues long. CDR1 and CDR2 (germline): MDHEN, SYDVKM. The CDR3 loop is CASSRGKETQYF. The CDR3 DNA sequence: TGTGCCAGCAGCCGAGGAAAAGAGACCCAGTACTTC.

V and J are TRBV28 and TRBJ2-5; TRBD1 or TRBD2 may be the D gene (5 bases each). This CDR3 is built from 14 residues. The germline V gene encodes CDR1 MDHEN and CDR2 SYDVKM. V lost 8 bases, J lost 6 bases, and 19 bases lay in between. The CDR3 here is CASARAGAGKTQYF. The CDR3 nucleotides are TGTGCCAGCGCCAGGGCGGGCGCCGGAAAGACCCAGTACTTC.